The clone carrying this T cell receptor (beta chain) occurred many times. Its target is unknown. The germline gives CDR1 SGHTA, CDR2 FQGNSA. Trimming removed 3 bases at V and 7 bases at J, with 16 bases between. The length of the CDR3 is 15 residues. These data originate in a study of T-cell reconstitution after alpha-beta-depleted transplantation in children. The study's findings and limits: Some patients' high day-60 TCRbeta diversity was traced to surviving recipient T cells and thymic progenitors. After one year, T-cell counts and TCRbeta diversity mostly came from new T cells.

It was with unique molecular identifiers that the TCRbeta library was prepared. TCRdb re-analysed the PCR reads in MiXCR, keeping a single row per CDR3 protein. This table has 180,000 or so distinct CDR3 sequences, about 6% appearing once. The chain links TRBV7-2 to TRBJ2-1; either TRBD1 or TRBD2 may supply D (7 bases each). Material: PBMCs, obtained before TCRalphabeta/CD19-depleted stem cell transplant. This sequence was found in a girl younger than two with combined immunodeficiency, due to receive a stem cell transplant. This CDR3 reads CASSFSVQGGNEQFF. CDR3 nucleotide sequence: TGTGCCAGCAGCTTTAGTGTCCAGGGGGGGAATGAGCAGTTCTTC.